One and the same sample provided the 18 T cell receptor beta chains below, sequenced in a study of blood T cell repertoires in COVID-19 (dated by TCRdb to the early 2020s). The library was made by the immunoSEQ multiplex PCR assay. Drawn from immuneACCESS, this table holds only the in-frame rearrangements with V and J called that TCRdb kept. Clones are partly lost; checked studies trace under half to an unresolved V gene and leave the rest unexplained. In all, the sample holds roughly 260,000 clones, and around 90% of those were seen once. In total, the top ten clones hold under 4.5% of the sample. The sample consisted of peripheral blood. These receptors all stem from a man aged 55 to 70 who had recovered from COVID-19.

The rearrangement joins TRBV11-2 to TRBJ2-7; 9 positions match TRBD1. The trim removed 4 bases at V and 3 bases at J, leaving 4 bases unmatched. Germline-derived CDR1 and CDR2 are SGHAT and FQNNGV. CDR3 length: 14 amino acids. The CDR3 is CASSSDRGSYEQYF. The DNA of the CDR3 is TGTGCCAGCAGCTCGGACAGGGGTAGCTACGAGCAGTACTTC.

CDR3 protein: CATSDPGTEHNQPQHF. Written as DNA, the CDR3 is TGTGCCACCAGTGATCCTGGGACAGAACACAATCAGCCCCAGCATTTT. V and J are TRBV24-1 and TRBJ1-5, with 7 bases aligning to TRBD1. V was pared by 3 bases and J by 3 bases, with 7 bases of the junction left unmatched. This CDR3 has 16 amino acids. Germline V gives CDR1 KGHDR, CDR2 SFDVKD.

The genes are TRBV10-3 and TRBJ2-7; D may be TRBD1 (5 bases). Germline CDR1 ENHRY, CDR2 SYGVKD. The CDR3 covers 14 residues. Trimming removed 2 bases at V and 3 bases at J, with 11 bases between. The CDR3 spells CAISEGQGGYEQYF. In DNA form, the CDR3 reads TGTGCCATCAGTGAGGGCCAGGGCGGCTACGAGCAGTACTTC.

CDR3 sequence (DNA): TGTGCCAGCAATTTTGCGGGGGACTTCACCAGGGGGCAGTACTTC. Translated, it gives CASNFAGDFTRGQYF. This chain uses TRBV27 with TRBJ2-7, with D maybe TRBD2 (7 bases). V was trimmed by 7 bases and J by 9 bases, leaving 25 bases between them. CDR3 length: 15 residues. CDR1 is MNHEY, CDR2 SMNVEV, per germline (reference sequence).

CDR3 coding DNA: TGTGCCAGTACGTACGGTGTCAGGGAAAAAAACATTCAGTACTTC. Translation gives CASTYGVREKNIQYF. V gene TRBV19 combines with J gene TRBJ2-4, with a weak D call TRBD1 (5 bases). This CDR3 comprises 15 residues. The germline V and J ends were trimmed by 7 bases and 4 bases, with 17 bases remaining between them. Per germline, CDR1 LNHDA and CDR2 SQIVND (reference sequence).

The rearrangement links TRBV19 to TRBJ2-2; D ambiguous. There are 16 residues in the CDR3. The V gene's germline CDR1 is LNHDA and CDR2 SQIVND (reference sequence). The V end was cut by 2 bases, the J end by 6 bases, with 16 bases between. Here the CDR3 DNA reads TGTGCCAGTAGTATATGGGCACGTTCCGGCGCCGGGGAGCTGTTTTTT. Translated, it gives CASSIWARSGAGELFF.

The chain is built from TRBV11-2 and TRBJ2-2; possibly TRBD1 for D (6 bases). V shed 2 bases and J shed 4 bases, with 8 bases lying between them. The CDR3 covers 14 residues. Germline CDR1 and CDR2: SGHAT and FQNNGV. The CDR3 sequence: CASSLLTGTGELFF. The CDR3, as DNA: TGTGCCAGCAGCTTATTGACAGGCACCGGGGAGCTGTTTTTT.

The gene calls are TRBV18 and TRBJ1-1; no reliable D call. This CDR3 is 14 amino acids long. Germline V lookup: CDR1 KGHSH, CDR2 LQKENI. V dropped 4 bases and J dropped 2 bases, with 11 bases sitting between them. The CDR3 nucleotides are TGTGCCAGCTCACACACAGAAAAAAACACTGAAGCTTTCTTT. Translation: CASSHTEKNTEAFF. Together with reference TRBV18 and TRBJ1-1, the CDR3 gives the full variable domain: NAGVMQNPRHLVRRRGQEARLRCSPMKGHSHVYWYRQLPEEGLKFMVYLQKENIIDESGMPKERFSAEFPKEGPSILRIQQVVRGDSAAYFCASSHTEKNTEAFFGQGTRLTVV.

The V and J genes are TRBV11-1 and TRBJ2-1; TRBD1 might be the D (5 bases). V dropped 2 bases and J dropped 5 bases, with 13 bases sitting between them. The CDR3 is 15 amino acids. Germline-derived CDR1 and CDR2 are SGHAT and FQDESV (reference sequence). The CDR3 sequence: CASSLRIQANNEQFF. In DNA, the CDR3 is TGTGCCAGCAGCTTAAGGATACAGGCAAACAATGAGCAGTTCTTC. The whole variable domain, remainder taken from reference TRBV11-1 and TRBJ2-1, is EAEVAQSPRYKITEKSQAVAFWCDPISGHATLYWYRQILGQGPELLVQFQDESVVDDSQLPKDRFSAERLKGVDSTLKIQPAELGDSAMYLCASSLRIQANNEQFFGPGTRLTVL.

The CDR3 region has the DNA TGTGCCAGCAGTGATCTAACTAGCAAGCAGTACTTC. Its protein product is CASSDLTSKQYF. V is TRBV6-1 and J is TRBJ2-7, with a tentative D call TRBD2 (6 bases). Trimming took off 3 bases at V and 8 bases at J, with 11 bases between the two ends. The CDR3 runs to 12 residues. Germline CDR1 is MNHNS and CDR2 is SASEGT.

The V call is TRBV29-1, the J call TRBJ1-3, with unresolved D. The CDR3 length is 11 residues. V lost 7 bases and J lost 0, with 4 bases in between. Germline-derived CDR1 and CDR2 are SQVTM and ANQGSEA. This CDR3 reads CSASSGNTIYF. The CDR3 DNA is TGCAGCGCCAGCTCTGGAAACACCATATATTTT.

The chain uses TRBV6-6 and TRBJ2-7; 9 bases are a match to TRBD1. This CDR3 has 15 amino acids. CDR1 is MNHNY, CDR2 SVGAGI, per germline (reference sequence). V shed 2 bases, J shed 2 bases, and the junction held 4 bases outside the gene matches. The CDR3: CASSYLGQGAYEQYF. The CDR3 nucleotides are TGTGCCAGCAGTTACCTGGGACAGGGAGCCTACGAGCAGTACTTC.

The genes are TRBV9 and TRBJ2-2; TRBD1 might be the D (5 bases). The length of the CDR3 is 15 residues. V lost 3 bases to trimming and J lost 0 bases, with 9 bases between them. Germline CDR1 reads SGDLS; CDR2 reads YYNGEE. This CDR3 reads CASSAATANTGELFF. The CDR3 DNA sequence: TGTGCCAGCAGCGCGGCGACAGCGAACACCGGGGAGCTGTTTTTT.

The chain combines TRBV5-6 with TRBJ2-5; D possibly corresponds to TRBD1 (6 bases). Germline CDR1 is SGHDT and CDR2 is YYEEEE. Trimming removed 4 bases from V and 3 bases from J, with 19 bases in between. CDR3 size: 16 residues. CDR3 in DNA: TGTGCCAGCAGCGACCCTCAGGGACAAAGGAAAGAGACCCAGTACTTC. Amino acid sequence: CASSDPQGQRKETQYF.

This chain joins TRBV19 and TRBJ1-6; D is possibly TRBD1 (5 bases). The CDR3 spans 15 residues. Germline V CDR1 and CDR2: LNHDA, SQIVND (reference sequence). The ends were cut back, 3 bases at V and 10 bases at J, with 16 bases in the middle. CDR3: CASSMTAAGVSPLHF. In DNA form, the CDR3 reads TGTGCCAGTAGTATGACAGCCGCCGGAGTATCACCCCTCCACTTT.

This chain connects TRBV7-2 to TRBJ2-2, with TRBD2 as a possible D gene (5 bases). This CDR3 region has 13 residues. The germline V and J ends were trimmed by 7 bases and 1 base, with 7 bases remaining between them. Germline CDR1 and CDR2: SGHTA and FQGNSA. Written as DNA, the CDR3 is TGTGCCAGCAAGGGAGTGAACACCGGGGAGCTGTTTTTT. This encodes CASKGVNTGELFF.

V usage is TRBV28 and J usage is TRBJ1-2; 7 bases align to TRBD1. J gave up 1 base and V 6 bases, and 8 bases lay outside the gene matches. CDR3 length: 15 amino acids. Germline assignment: CDR1 MDHEN and CDR2 SYDVKM. The CDR3 bases are TGTGCCAGCAGAGAACAGGGGAATGGTAACTATGGCTACACCTTC. Translating it yields CASREQGNGNYGYTF.

The chain recombines TRBV3-1 (or the pseudogene TRBV3-2) with TRBJ1-4; the match to TRBD1 covers 7 bases. V shed 4 bases and J 7 bases; nucleotides not matched to a gene: 15. This CDR3 comprises 17 residues. CDR1 is LGHDT and CDR2 is YNNKEL in the germline V gene (reference sequence). The CDR3 sequence is CASSPTTGGGAGEKLFF. CDR3 sequence (DNA): TGTGCCAGCAGCCCGACAACGGGAGGGGGCGCGGGTGAAAAACTGTTTTTT.